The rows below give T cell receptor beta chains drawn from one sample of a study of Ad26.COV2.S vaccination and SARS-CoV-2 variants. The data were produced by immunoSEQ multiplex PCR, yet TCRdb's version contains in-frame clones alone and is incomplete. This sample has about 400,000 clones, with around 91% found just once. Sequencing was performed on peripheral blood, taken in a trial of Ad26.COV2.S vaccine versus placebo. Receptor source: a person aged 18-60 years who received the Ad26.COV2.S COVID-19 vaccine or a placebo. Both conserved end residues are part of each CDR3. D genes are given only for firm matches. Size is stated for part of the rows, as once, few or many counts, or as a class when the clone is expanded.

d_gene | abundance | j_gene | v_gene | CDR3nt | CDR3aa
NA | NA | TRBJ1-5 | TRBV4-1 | TGCGCCAGCAGCCCCGGACGGGATAATCAGCCCCAGCATTTT | CASSPGRDNQPQHF
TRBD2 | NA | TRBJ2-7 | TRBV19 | TGTGCCAGTAGTATAAGGGGGCTAGCGGGAAACGAGCAGTACTTC | CASSIRGLAGNEQYF
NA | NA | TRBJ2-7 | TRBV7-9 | TGTGCCAGCAGGTGGGGAAGCTCCTACGAGCAGTACTTC | CASRWGSSYEQYF
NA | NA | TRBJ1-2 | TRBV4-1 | TGCGCCAGCAGCCAAGATCTCCGATTTACCTTC | CASSQDLRFTF
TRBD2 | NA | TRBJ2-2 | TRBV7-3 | TGTGCCAGCAGCCCTACACTAGCGGGAGACACCGGGGAGCTGTTTTTT | CASSPTLAGDTGELFF
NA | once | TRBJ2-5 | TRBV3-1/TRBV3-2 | TGTGCCAGCAGCCAAGGGTTTGGACCCCAAGAGACCCAGTACTTC | CASSQGFGPQETQYF
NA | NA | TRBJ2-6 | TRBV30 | TGTGCCCAACCGGGGCCCACCCTCTCTGGGGCCAACGTCCTGACTTTC | CAQPGPTLSGANVLTF
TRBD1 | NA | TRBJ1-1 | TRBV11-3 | TGTGCCAGCAGCTTTCTAGGACAGGGGGAAGCTTTCTTT | CASSFLGQGEAFF
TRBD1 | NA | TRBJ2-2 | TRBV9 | TGTGCCAGCAGAGGACAGGGCGGGGAGCTGTTTTTT | CASRGQGGELFF
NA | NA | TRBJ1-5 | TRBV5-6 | TGTGCCAGCAGCACCGGACAACCCAATCAGCCCCAGCATTTT | CASSTGQPNQPQHF
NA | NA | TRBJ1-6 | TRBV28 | TGTGCCAGCAGTTTAACGGGCTACTATAATTCACCCCTCCACTTT | CASSLTGYYNSPLHF
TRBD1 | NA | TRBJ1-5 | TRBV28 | TGTGCCAGCAGTATTCTTGGACAGGGGGCGGGCAATCAGCCCCAGCATTTT | CASSILGQGAGNQPQHF
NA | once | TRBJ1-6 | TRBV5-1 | TGCGCCAGCAGCGCCGAGGGGGGCCCCGGGTCACCCCTCCACTTT | CASSAEGGPGSPLHF
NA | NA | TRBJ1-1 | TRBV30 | TGTGCCTGGAGTGTAACGCGGCTTGAAGCTTTCTTT | CAWSVTRLEAFF